These 17 T cell receptor beta chains share one sample of origin, sequenced in a study of shared clonotypes between healthy human individuals. Assay: immunoSEQ multiplex PCR; the TCRdb copy retains only in-frame clones and omits some. The sample records just over 2,000,000 clones, less than 95% being singletons. Naivety among CD8 cells was defined by CD45RO negativity and positive CCR7 selection, thereby excluding terminally differentiated effector memory CD45RA+ cells. Sequences were obtained from naive CD8+ T cells sorted from blood. The receptors shown here come from a man between 18 and 35 years old in good health.

The V call is TRBV4-1, the J call TRBJ2-7; D gene uncertain. Trimming removed 0 bases from V and 2 bases from J, with 14 bases in between. CDR1 and CDR2 from the germline V gene are MGHRA and YSYEKL. CDR3 length: 16 amino acids. This CDR3 is CASSQELAPKTYEQYF. CDR3 DNA: TGCGCCAGCAGCCAAGAATTGGCCCCAAAAACCTACGAGCAGTACTTC.

In regard to this clone: Other DNA sequences within the sample encode an identical CDR3. The rearrangement joins TRBV19 to TRBJ1-1; D is uncertain. The germline V and J ends were trimmed by 0 bases and 1 base, with 6 bases remaining between them. This CDR3 has 14 residues. The germline gives CDR1 LNHDA, CDR2 SQIVND (reference sequence). The CDR3 DNA follows: TGTGCCAGTAGTATAGACGCGGAGAACACTGAAGCTTTCTTT. Protein product: CASSIDAENTEAFF.

Turning to this clone: Other DNA sequences in the same sample also yield this CDR3. The gene calls are TRBV5-1 and TRBJ2-1; D ambiguous. V lost 1 base to trimming and J lost 4 bases, with 6 bases between them. CDR1 is SGHRS and CDR2 is YFSETQ in the germline V gene. CDR3 size: 13 residues. The CDR3 sequence is CASSLLGYNEQFF. Written as DNA, the CDR3 is TGCGCCAGCAGCTTGCTGGGATACAATGAGCAGTTCTTC.

A word on this clone: Other DNA sequences within the sample encode an identical CDR3. The chain is built from TRBV10-3 and TRBJ2-7; D is unclear. The V gene lost 5 bases and the J gene lost 3 bases, with 5 bases spanning the gap. Per the germline V gene, CDR1 is ENHRY and CDR2 is SYGVKD. The CDR3 consists of 11 residues. In DNA form, the CDR3 reads TGTGCCATCAGTCCGGGCTACGAGCAGTACTTC. The encoded protein is CAISPGYEQYF.

The chain joins TRBV25-1 to TRBJ1-6; no clear D gene. The V and J ends lost 7 bases and 2 bases respectively, with 9 bases between them. Germline V gene data show CDR1 as MGHDK and CDR2 as SYGVNS. CDR3 length equals 14 residues. The CDR3 loop reads CASNPGTYNSPLHF. The CDR3, as DNA: TGTGCCAGCAACCCTGGGACCTATAATTCACCCCTCCACTTT.

The chain has TRBV2 and TRBJ1-4; the D is unclear. CDR3 length equals 14 residues. V lost 6 bases, J lost 0 bases, and 8 bases lay in between. From germline, CDR1 is SNHLY and CDR2 FYNNEI. CDR3 DNA: TGTGCCAGCAGAGACGATGCAACTAATGAAAAACTGTTTTTT. Its protein is CASRDDATNEKLFF.

The chain couples TRBV7-6 to TRBJ2-5; D may be TRBD2 (5 bases). The V gene lost 5 bases and the J gene lost 1 base, with 11 bases spanning the gap. Germline CDR1 is SGHVS and CDR2 is FNYEAQ. This CDR3 has 14 amino acids. CDR3 in amino acids: CASSLGLVQETQYF. In nucleotides, the CDR3 is TGTGCCAGCAGCCTAGGACTGGTCCAAGAGACCCAGTACTTC.

This clone has more than one count but fewer than ten. V gene TRBV2 combines with J gene TRBJ1-2; possible D gene TRBD1, 6 bases. There are 15 residues in the CDR3. Germline V gene data show CDR1 as SNHLY and CDR2 as FYNNEI. The V gene lost 3 bases and the J gene lost 7 bases, with 18 bases spanning the gap. This CDR3 reads CASSESIEGDGGYTF. The CDR3 DNA reads TGTGCCAGCAGTGAGTCGATTGAGGGGGATGGTGGCTACACCTTC. The whole variable domain, remainder taken from reference TRBV2 and TRBJ1-2, is EPEVTQTPSHQVTQMGQEVILRCVPISNHLYFYWYRQILGQKVEFLVSFYNNEISEKSEIFDDQFSVERPDGSNFTLKIRSTKLEDSAMYFCASSESIEGDGGYTFGSGTRLTVV.

V is TRBV6-1 and J is TRBJ2-7; TRBD1 is a possible D gene (6 bases). Germline CDR1 is MNHNS and CDR2 is SASEGT. Trimming pared 6 bases from V and 4 bases from J, leaving 19 bases between. CDR3 size: 15 residues. The CDR3 bases are TGTGCCAGCAGCCTTCGGGTGGGGGCGCGGTACGAGCAGTACTTC. The encoded protein is CASSLRVGARYEQYF.

V usage is TRBV7-9 and J usage is TRBJ2-1; TRBD2 matches at 7 bases. This CDR3 has 17 residues. The V gene end was trimmed by 4 bases and the J gene end by 7 bases; junction bases not matched to a gene: 16. The V gene's germline CDR1 is SEHNR and CDR2 FQNEAQ (reference sequence). CDR3 in amino acids: CASSSTLSGRPVNEQFF. In nucleotides, the CDR3 is TGTGCCAGCAGCTCAACCCTTAGCGGGCGGCCCGTTAATGAGCAGTTCTTC.

The chain joins TRBV5-1 to TRBJ1-2; D remains ambiguous. CDR3 size: 13 residues. V lost 0 bases, J lost 2 bases, and 5 bases lay in between. Germline V lookup: CDR1 SGHRS, CDR2 YFSETQ. CDR3 loop: CASSLGRNYGYTF. DNA for the CDR3: TGCGCCAGCAGCTTGGGGAGGAACTATGGCTACACCTTC. Full variable domain (missing parts from reference TRBV5-1 and TRBJ1-2): KAGVTQTPRYLIKTRGQQVTLSCSPISGHRSVSWYQQTPGQGLQFLFEYFSETQRNKGNFPGRFSGRQFSNSRSEMNVSTLELGDSALYLCASSLGRNYGYTFGSGTRLTVV.

The CDR3 region is CASSRRDRAYEQYF. CDR3 in DNA: TGTGCCAGCAGCCGCCGGGACAGAGCCTACGAGCAGTACTTC. This chain links TRBV6-5 with TRBJ2-7, with 7 positions matching TRBD1. The ends lost 6 bases at V and 2 bases at J; junction bases unmatched: 7. Germline values: CDR1 MNHEY, CDR2 SVGAGI. CDR3 length equals 14 residues.

On this clone itself: This sample also contains other DNA sequences that code for the same CDR3. The J gene is TRBJ2-2, the V gene TRBV7-9; D ambiguous. V was shortened by 0 bases and J by 4 bases, with 3 bases between the two germline ends. The V gene's germline CDR1 is SEHNR and CDR2 FQNEAQ (reference sequence). CDR3 length equals 13 residues. The CDR3 DNA follows: TGTGCCAGCAGCTTAGCCCTCACCGGGGAGCTGTTTTTT. Amino acids: CASSLALTGELFF.

CDR3 nucleotides: TGTGCCAGCAGTGAAGTCGGCGGGGGCTTCCCCTACGAGCAGTACTTC. This translates into CASSEVGGGFPYEQYF. The chain employs TRBV2 and TRBJ2-7, with a possible D match to TRBD2 (7 bases). V dropped 1 base and J dropped 2 bases, with 15 bases sitting between them. CDR1 and CDR2 from the germline V gene are SNHLY and FYNNEI. The CDR3 is 16 residues long.

The chain has TRBV27 and TRBJ2-7; D tentatively fits TRBD1 or TRBD2 (5 bases each). V was pared by 6 bases and J by 5 bases, with 17 bases between. The CDR3 spans 14 residues. From germline, CDR1 is MNHEY and CDR2 SMNVEV (reference sequence). CDR3: CASRAGTPDHEQYF. The CDR3 DNA reads as TGTGCCAGCAGAGCCGGGACCCCGGACCACGAGCAGTACTTC.

This clone was detected only once. The chain couples TRBV6-5 to TRBJ2-1; TRBD2 might be the D (5 bases). CDR1 is MNHEY, CDR2 SVGAGI, per germline. The V end was cut by 2 bases, the J end by 7 bases, with 15 bases between. The CDR3 is made up of 15 amino acids. CDR3 in DNA: TGTGCCAGCAGTTACGCGGACTCGCCTTTAAATGAGCAGTTCTTC. This encodes CASSYADSPLNEQFF.

This clone was picked up one time. The chain combines TRBV11-2 with TRBJ2-3, with unresolved D. Per germline, CDR1 SGHAT and CDR2 FQNNGV. V was cut by 5 bases and J by 0 bases, with 15 bases left in between. The CDR3 runs 16 residues. The CDR3 loop reads CASSGFPESSTDTQYF. CDR3 nucleotides: TGTGCCAGCAGCGGATTCCCGGAGTCTAGCACAGATACGCAGTATTTT.